The clone carrying this T cell receptor beta chain was recorded once. Its antigen is not identified. Assay: immunoSEQ multiplex PCR; the TCRdb copy retains only in-frame clones and omits some. Of just under 60,000 clones listed, about 72% are singletons. The data were obtained in a study of radiotherapy plus CTLA-4 blockade in lung cancer. Across the whole study: Disease control was present in 31% of patients, and objective responses in 18%. Findings and limits, study-wide: It was early blood T cell clone dynamics, with interferon-beta, that reportedly best predicted response. In blood, after radiotherapy plus ipilimumab, tumor-derived TCR clones expanded.

Patients had chemo-refractory metastatic non-small-cell lung cancer and received focal radiation plus CTLA-4 blockade that used ipilimumab. Trimming took 4 bases from V and 1 from J, leaving 14 bases between them. The CDR3 runs 15 residues. Germline-derived CDR1 and CDR2 are SGHRS and YFSETQ. The V gene is TRBV5-1, the J gene TRBJ1-1, with D possibly being TRBD1 (5 bases). The clonotype was recovered from a human donor with non-small cell lung cancer whose response to radiotherapy plus ipilimumab could not be evaluated. Specimen: peripheral blood, collected from a patient treated with radiotherapy plus ipilimumab. The CDR3: CASSPGVAANTEAFF. CDR3 in DNA: TGCGCCAGCAGCCCGGGGGTGGCGGCGAACACTGAAGCTTTCTTT.